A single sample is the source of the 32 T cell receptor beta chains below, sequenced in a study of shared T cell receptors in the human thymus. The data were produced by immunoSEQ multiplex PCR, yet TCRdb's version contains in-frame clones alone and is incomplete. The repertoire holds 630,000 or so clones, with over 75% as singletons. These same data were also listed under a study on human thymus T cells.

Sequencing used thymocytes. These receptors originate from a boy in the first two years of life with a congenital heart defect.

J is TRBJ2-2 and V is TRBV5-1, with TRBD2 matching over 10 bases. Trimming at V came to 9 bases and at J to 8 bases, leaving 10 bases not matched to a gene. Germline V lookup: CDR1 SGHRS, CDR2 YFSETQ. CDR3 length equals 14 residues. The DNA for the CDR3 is TGCGCCAACCCCCCCGGGACTAGCGTAGGGGAGCTGTTTTTT. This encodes CANPPGTSVGELFF.

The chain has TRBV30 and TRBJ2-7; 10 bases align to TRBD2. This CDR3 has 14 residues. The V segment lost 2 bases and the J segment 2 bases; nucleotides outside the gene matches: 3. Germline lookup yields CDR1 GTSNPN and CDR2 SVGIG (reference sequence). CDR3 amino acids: CAWSTSGNTYEQYF. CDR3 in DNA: TGTGCCTGGAGTACTAGCGGGAATACCTACGAGCAGTACTTC.

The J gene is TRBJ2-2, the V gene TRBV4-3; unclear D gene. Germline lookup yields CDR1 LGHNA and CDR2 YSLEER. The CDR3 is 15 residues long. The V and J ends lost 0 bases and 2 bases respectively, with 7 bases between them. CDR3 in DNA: TGCGCCAGCAGCCAAGATATTAGCAACACCGGGGAGCTGTTTTTT. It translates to CASSQDISNTGELFF.

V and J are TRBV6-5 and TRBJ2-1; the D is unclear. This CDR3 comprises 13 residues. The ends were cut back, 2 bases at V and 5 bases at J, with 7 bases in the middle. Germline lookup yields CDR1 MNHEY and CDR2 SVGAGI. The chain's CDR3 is CASSYLRDNEQFF. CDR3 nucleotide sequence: TGTGCCAGCAGTTACCTCCGGGACAATGAGCAGTTCTTC.

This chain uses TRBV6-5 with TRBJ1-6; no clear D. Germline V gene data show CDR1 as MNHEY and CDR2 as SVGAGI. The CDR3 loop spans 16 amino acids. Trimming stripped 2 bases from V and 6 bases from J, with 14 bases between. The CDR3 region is CASSYGWTGINSPLHF. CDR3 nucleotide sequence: TGTGCCAGCAGTTACGGTTGGACGGGAATTAATTCACCCCTCCACTTT.

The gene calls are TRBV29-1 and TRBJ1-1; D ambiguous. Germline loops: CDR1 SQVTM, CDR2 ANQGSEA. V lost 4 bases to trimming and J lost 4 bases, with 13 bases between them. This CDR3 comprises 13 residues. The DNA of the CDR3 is TGCAGCGTTGGTTGGAGTCAAGGCACTGAAGCTTTCTTT. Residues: CSVGWSQGTEAFF.

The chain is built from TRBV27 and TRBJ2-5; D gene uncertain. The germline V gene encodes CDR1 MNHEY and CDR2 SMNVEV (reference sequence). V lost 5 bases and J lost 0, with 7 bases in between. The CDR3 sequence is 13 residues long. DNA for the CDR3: TGTGCCAGCAGTCCCCAGAACCAAGAGACCCAGTACTTC. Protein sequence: CASSPQNQETQYF.

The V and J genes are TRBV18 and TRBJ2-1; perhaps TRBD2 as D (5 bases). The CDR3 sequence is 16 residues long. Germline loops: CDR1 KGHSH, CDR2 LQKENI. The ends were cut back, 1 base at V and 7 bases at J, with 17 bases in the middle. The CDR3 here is CASSPLLAGLVNEQFF. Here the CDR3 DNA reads TGTGCCAGCTCACCACTTCTAGCAGGATTGGTAAATGAGCAGTTCTTC.

CDR3 sequence: CVRSLAGTDSNYGYTF. For the CDR3, the DNA is TGTGTCAGAAGCTTAGCGGGGACAGATTCTAACTATGGCTACACCTTC. The chain uses TRBV7-5 and TRBJ1-2; TRBD1 was called by the table and not checked on the DNA. TRBV7-5 is reported as a pseudogene. This CDR3 contains 16 residues.

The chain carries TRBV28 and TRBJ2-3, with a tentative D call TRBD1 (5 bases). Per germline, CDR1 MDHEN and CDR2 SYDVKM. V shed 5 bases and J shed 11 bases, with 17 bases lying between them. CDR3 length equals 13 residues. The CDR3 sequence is CASSPQGNRWQYF. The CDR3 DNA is TGTGCCAGCAGTCCCCAGGGAAACCGGTGGCAGTATTTT. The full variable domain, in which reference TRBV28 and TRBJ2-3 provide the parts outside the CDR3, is DVKVTQSSRYLVKRTGEKVFLECVQDMDHENMFWYRQDPGLGLRLIYFSYDVKMKEKGDIPEGYSVSREKKERFSLILESASTNQTSMYLCASSPQGNRWQYFGPGTRLTVL.

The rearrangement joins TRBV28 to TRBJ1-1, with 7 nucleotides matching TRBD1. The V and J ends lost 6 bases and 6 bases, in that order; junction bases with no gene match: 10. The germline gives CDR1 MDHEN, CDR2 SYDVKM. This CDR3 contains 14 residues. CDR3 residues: CASSPNRGRAEAFF. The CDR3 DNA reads TGTGCCAGCAGCCCGAACAGGGGACGGGCTGAAGCTTTCTTT.

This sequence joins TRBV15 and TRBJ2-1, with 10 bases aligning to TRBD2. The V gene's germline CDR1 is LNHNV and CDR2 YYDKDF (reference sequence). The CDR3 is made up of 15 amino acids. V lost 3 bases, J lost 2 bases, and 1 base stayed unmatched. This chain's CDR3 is CATSRLAGAYNEQFF. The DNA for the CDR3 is TGTGCCACCAGCAGGCTAGCGGGAGCCTACAATGAGCAGTTCTTC.

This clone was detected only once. The CDR3 coding sequence is TGCGCCAGCAGCTTGGTTTCCGCGGGAGCATTAGTTGAGGATACGCAGTATTTT. Translated, it gives CASSLVSAGALVEDTQYF. The J gene is TRBJ2-3, the V gene TRBV5-1, with 7 bases that match TRBD2. The junction had 16 bases not matched to a gene; V was cut back by 0 bases and J by 6 bases. From germline, CDR1 is SGHRS and CDR2 YFSETQ. The CDR3 loop spans 18 amino acids. Variable domain in full (rest from reference TRBV5-1 and TRBJ2-3): KAGVTQTPRYLIKTRGQQVTLSCSPISGHRSVSWYQQTPGQGLQFLFEYFSETQRNKGNFPGRFSGRQFSNSRSEMNVSTLELGDSALYLCASSLVSAGALVEDTQYFGPGTRLTVL.

The CDR3 nucleotides are TGTGCCAGCAGCCCACAACAAGCAACTAATGAAAAACTGTTTTTT. It codes for CASSPQQATNEKLFF. The chain recombines TRBV11-2 with TRBJ1-4; D gene uncertain. The CDR3 length is 15 residues. The ends were cut back, 5 bases at V and 0 bases at J, with 10 bases in the middle. Germline V lookup: CDR1 SGHAT, CDR2 FQNNGV.

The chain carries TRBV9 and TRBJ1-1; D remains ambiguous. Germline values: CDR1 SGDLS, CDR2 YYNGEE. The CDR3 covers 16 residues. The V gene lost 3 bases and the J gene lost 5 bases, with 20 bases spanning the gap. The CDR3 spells CASSAESPGMGTEAFF. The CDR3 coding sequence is TGTGCCAGCAGCGCCGAGAGTCCGGGGATGGGTACTGAAGCTTTCTTT.

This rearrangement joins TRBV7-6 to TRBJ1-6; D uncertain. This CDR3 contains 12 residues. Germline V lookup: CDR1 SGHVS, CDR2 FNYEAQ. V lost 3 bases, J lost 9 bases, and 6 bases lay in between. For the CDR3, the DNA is TGTGCCAGCAGCTTCAGTTCTTCACCCCTCCACTTT. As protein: CASSFSSSPLHF.

The CDR3 here is CASSQATGYGYTF. For the CDR3, the DNA is TGCGCCAGCAGCCAAGCGACAGGCTATGGCTACACCTTC. The J gene is TRBJ1-2, the V gene TRBV4-3, with TRBD1 as a possible D gene (6 bases). The CDR3 spans 13 residues. CDR1 and CDR2 from the germline V gene are LGHNA and YSLEER. V lost 1 base to trimming and J lost 4 bases, with 7 bases between them.

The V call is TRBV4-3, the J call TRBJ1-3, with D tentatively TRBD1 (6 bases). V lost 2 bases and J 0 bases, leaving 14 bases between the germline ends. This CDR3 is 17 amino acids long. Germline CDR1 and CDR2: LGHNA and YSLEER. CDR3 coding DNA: TGCGCCAGCAGCCAAAGCCGGGACACCTACTCTGGAAACACCATATATTTT. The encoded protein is CASSQSRDTYSGNTIYF.

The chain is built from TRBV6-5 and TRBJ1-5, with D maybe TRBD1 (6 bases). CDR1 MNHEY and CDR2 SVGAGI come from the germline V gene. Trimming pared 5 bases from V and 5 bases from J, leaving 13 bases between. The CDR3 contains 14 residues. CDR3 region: CASSAGDPYQPQHF. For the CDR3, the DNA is TGTGCCAGCAGTGCAGGGGACCCGTATCAGCCCCAGCATTTT.

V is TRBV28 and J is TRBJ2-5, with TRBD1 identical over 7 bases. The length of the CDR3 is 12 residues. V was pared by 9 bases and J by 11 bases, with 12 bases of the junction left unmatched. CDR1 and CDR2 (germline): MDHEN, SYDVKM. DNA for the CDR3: TGTGCCAGTTGTGGACAGGTCGGGCAGCAGTACTTC. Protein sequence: CASCGQVGQQYF.

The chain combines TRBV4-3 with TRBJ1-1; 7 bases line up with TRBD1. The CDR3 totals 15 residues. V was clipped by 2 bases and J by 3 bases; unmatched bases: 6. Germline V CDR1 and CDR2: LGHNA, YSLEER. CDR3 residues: CASSQKTGTYTEAFF. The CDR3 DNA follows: TGCGCCAGCAGCCAAAAGACAGGGACCTACACTGAAGCTTTCTTT.

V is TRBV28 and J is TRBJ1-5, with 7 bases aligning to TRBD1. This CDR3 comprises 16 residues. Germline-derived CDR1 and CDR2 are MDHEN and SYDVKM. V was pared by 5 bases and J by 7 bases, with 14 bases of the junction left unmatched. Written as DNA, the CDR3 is TGTGCCAGCAGTATTAGGGGGCGCCGGGCTCGACAGCCCCAGCATTTT. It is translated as CASSIRGRRARQPQHF.

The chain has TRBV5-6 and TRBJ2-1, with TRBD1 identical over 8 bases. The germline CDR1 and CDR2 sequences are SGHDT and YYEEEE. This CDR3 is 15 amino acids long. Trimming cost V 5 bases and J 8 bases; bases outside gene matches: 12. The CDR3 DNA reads TGTGCCAGCAGAACGGACAGGGTTCTATGGGATGAGCAGTTCTTC. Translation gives CASRTDRVLWDEQFF.

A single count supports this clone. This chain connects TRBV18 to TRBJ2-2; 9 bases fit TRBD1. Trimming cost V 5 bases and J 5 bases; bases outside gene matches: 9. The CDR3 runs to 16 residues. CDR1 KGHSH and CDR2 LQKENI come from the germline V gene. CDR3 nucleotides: TGTGCCAGCTCATCCAAGGACAGGGGTTTAACCGGGGAGCTGTTTTTT. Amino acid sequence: CASSSKDRGLTGELFF.

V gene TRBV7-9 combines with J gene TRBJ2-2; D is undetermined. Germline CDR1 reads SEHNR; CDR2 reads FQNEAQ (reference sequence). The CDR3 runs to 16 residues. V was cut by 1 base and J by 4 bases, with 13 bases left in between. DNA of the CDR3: TGTGCCAGCAGCTTAGATTCAGGATCACGCACCGGGGAGCTGTTTTTT. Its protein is CASSLDSGSRTGELFF.

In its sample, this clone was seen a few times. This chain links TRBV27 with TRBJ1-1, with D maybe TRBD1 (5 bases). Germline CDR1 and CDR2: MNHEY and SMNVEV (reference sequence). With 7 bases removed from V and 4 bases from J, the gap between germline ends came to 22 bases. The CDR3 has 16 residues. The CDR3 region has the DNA TGTGCCAGCAACCCGGTGGGACCGGGAGGGGTCACTGAAGCTTTCTTT. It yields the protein CASNPVGPGGVTEAFF.

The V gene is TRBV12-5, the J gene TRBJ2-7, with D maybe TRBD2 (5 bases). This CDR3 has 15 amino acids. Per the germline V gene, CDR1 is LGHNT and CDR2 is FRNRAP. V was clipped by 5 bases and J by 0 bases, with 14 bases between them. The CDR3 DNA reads TGTGCTAGTGGTGTTACCCGCGGAGGCTCCTACGAGCAGTACTTC. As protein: CASGVTRGGSYEQYF.

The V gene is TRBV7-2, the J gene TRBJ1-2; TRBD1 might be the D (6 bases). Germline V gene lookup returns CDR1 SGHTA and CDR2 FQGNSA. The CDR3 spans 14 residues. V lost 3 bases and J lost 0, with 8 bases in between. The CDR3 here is CASSFGQPNYGYTF. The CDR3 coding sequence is TGTGCCAGCAGCTTTGGACAGCCTAACTATGGCTACACCTTC. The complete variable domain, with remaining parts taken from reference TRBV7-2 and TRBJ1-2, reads GAGVSQSPSNKVTEKGKDVELRCDPISGHTALYWYRQSLGQGLEFLIYFQGNSAPDKSGLPSDRFSAERTGGSVSTLTIQRTQQEDSAVYLCASSFGQPNYGYTFGSGTRLTVV.

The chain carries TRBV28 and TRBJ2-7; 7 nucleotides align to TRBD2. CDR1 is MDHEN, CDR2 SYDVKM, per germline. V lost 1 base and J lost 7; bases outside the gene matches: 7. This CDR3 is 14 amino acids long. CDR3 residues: CASSLLGLPGEQYF. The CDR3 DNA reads TGTGCCAGCAGTTTATTGGGACTACCCGGGGAGCAGTACTTC.

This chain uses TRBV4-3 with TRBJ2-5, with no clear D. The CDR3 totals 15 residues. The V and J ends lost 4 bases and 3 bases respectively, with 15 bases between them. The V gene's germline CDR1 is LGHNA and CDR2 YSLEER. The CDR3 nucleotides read TGCGCCAGCAGCCCCCTCCCATCTCGAGAAGAGACCCAGTACTTC. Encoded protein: CASSPLPSREETQYF.

CDR3 loop: CASSLAVDRGPDTQYF. CDR3 DNA: TGTGCCAGCAGCTTAGCTGTGGACAGGGGGCCAGATACGCAGTATTTT. The chain joins TRBV7-2 to TRBJ2-3; 11 nucleotides align to TRBD1. The germline CDR1 and CDR2 sequences are SGHTA and FQGNSA. The CDR3 contains 16 residues. The ends lost 0 bases at V and 4 bases at J; junction bases unmatched: 3.

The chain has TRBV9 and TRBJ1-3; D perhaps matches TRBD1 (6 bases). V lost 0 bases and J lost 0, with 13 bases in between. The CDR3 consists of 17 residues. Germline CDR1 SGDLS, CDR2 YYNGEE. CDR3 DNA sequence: TGTGCCAGCAGCGTAGGGGGGCAGGGGAACTCTGGAAACACCATATATTTT. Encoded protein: CASSVGGQGNSGNTIYF.